This T cell receptor (beta chain) is from a study of T cell repertoires in ileal Crohn's disease. About the research overall: Patients had a median approximately 7.2-year disease duration, and less than 45% were active smokers. Thiopurines (about twelve) or anti-TNF agents (approximately 20) were given postoperatively to about half.

This clone was recorded a few times. The sample's time point: neoterminal ileum biopsy at postoperative endoscopy, about 6 months after surgery. The CDR3 loop spans 12 amino acids. Trimming stripped 6 bases from V and 3 bases from J, with 8 bases between. The germline CDR1 and CDR2 sequences are SNHLY and FYNNEI. The assay was immunoSEQ multiplex PCR, and TCRdb's table has in-frame clones only and misses some. The sample yields around 2,400 clones, approximately 81% seen once. This sequence originates from an adult with Crohn's disease. V usage is TRBV2 and J usage is TRBJ1-2, with a possible D match to TRBD1 (5 bases). Material for sequencing was ileal tissue. CDR3 bases: TGTGCCAGCAGGGGGACTTACTATGGCTACACCTTC. The encoded protein is CASRGTYYGYTF.